Presented here are 28 T cell receptor beta chains from one specimen sequenced in a study of OX40 agonist ivuxolimab in advanced cancers. Clones were sequenced by immunoSEQ multiplex PCR, and TCRdb holds only the in-frame ones, with some missing. The repertoire holds around 40,000 clones, with approximately 86% as singletons. The sample was CD4+ or CD8+ T cells sorted from blood, taken in a trial of the OX40 agonist ivuxolimab. The receptors come from an adult with an advanced solid tumor such as melanoma, head and neck, liver or kidney cancer.

V gene TRBV7-9 combines with J gene TRBJ2-7; D may match TRBD1 or TRBD2 (5 bases each). The V gene lost 5 bases and the J gene lost 3 bases, with 17 bases spanning the gap. Germline CDR1 reads SEHNR; CDR2 reads FQNEAQ (reference sequence). CDR3 length: 15 residues. The CDR3 DNA reads as TGTGCCAGCAGCCCCCCGCCGGGACCCAACTACGAGCAGTACTTC. It translates to CASSPPPGPNYEQYF.

The chain links TRBV7-2 to TRBJ2-1; D call uncertain. The CDR3 spans 12 residues. The V gene's germline CDR1 is SGHTA and CDR2 FQGNSA. V was cut by 2 bases and J by 9 bases, with 8 bases left in between. The CDR3 DNA reads TGTGCCAGCAGCTTAACTGGGATTGAGCAGTTCTTC. It codes for CASSLTGIEQFF.

On this clone itself: One end of the junction does not line up with germline, which may come from a read error. J is TRBJ1-1 and V is TRBV19; the D gene is possibly TRBD1 (6 bases). Germline V lookup: CDR1 LNHDA, CDR2 SQIVND (reference sequence). This CDR3 contains 16 residues. The CDR3 DNA reads as TGTGCCAGTAACGACTTATCAGGGGTCAAGAACACTGGAGCTTTCTTT. It encodes CASNDLSGVKNTGAFF.

J is TRBJ2-6 and V is TRBV19; 7 bases match TRBD1. CDR3 length equals 15 residues. V lost 7 bases to trimming and J lost 0 bases; unmatched junction nucleotides: 3. Germline V CDR1 and CDR2: LNHDA, SQIVND (reference sequence). The CDR3 DNA sequence: TGTGCCAGTAAGACAGGGTTCTCTGGGGCCAACGTCCTGACTTTC. This sequence encodes CASKTGFSGANVLTF. Using reference TRBV19 and TRBJ2-6 for the parts outside the CDR3, the full variable domain is DGGITQSPKYLFRKEGQNVTLSCEQNLNHDAMYWYRQDPGQGLRLIYYSQIVNDFQKGDIAEGYSVSREKKESFPLTVTSAQKNPTAFYLCASKTGFSGANVLTFGAGSRLTVL.

This chain joins TRBV29-1 and TRBJ1-2; 9 bases match TRBD1. Germline CDR1 reads SQVTM; CDR2 reads ANQGSEA. The CDR3 contains 14 residues. Trimming cost V 0 bases and J 4 bases; bases outside gene matches: 3. The DNA of the CDR3 is TGCAGCGTTGAAGATGTGACAGGGGGCTATGGCTACACCTTC. Encoded protein: CSVEDVTGGYGYTF.

This chain joins TRBV19 and TRBJ2-7, with no clear D. V lost 6 bases, J lost 0 bases, and 12 bases lay in between. The CDR3 totals 14 residues. Germline CDR1 LNHDA, CDR2 SQIVND (reference sequence). The CDR3 region has the DNA TGTGCCAGTAGGCTGTTACCAAGCTCCTACGAGCAGTACTTC. This codes for CASRLLPSSYEQYF. Variable domain in full (rest from reference TRBV19 and TRBJ2-7): DGGITQSPKYLFRKEGQNVTLSCEQNLNHDAMYWYRQDPGQGLRLIYYSQIVNDFQKGDIAEGYSVSREKKESFPLTVTSAQKNPTAFYLCASRLLPSSYEQYFGPGTRLTVT.

The rearrangement links TRBV6-1 to TRBJ2-3; no clear D gene. This CDR3 has 14 amino acids. The V gene lost 2 bases and the J gene lost 5 bases, with 11 bases spanning the gap. Germline V gene sequence: CDR1 MNHNS, CDR2 SASEGT. The CDR3 protein is CASSENFVGDTQYF. The CDR3, as DNA: TGTGCCAGCAGTGAAAACTTCGTGGGAGATACGCAGTATTTT.

This chain uses TRBV18 with TRBJ2-2, with 11 bases that match TRBD2. The CDR3 contains 16 residues. Germline CDR1 and CDR2: KGHSH and LQKENI. V was pared by 1 base and J by 6 bases, with 4 bases of the junction left unmatched. The CDR3 loop reads CASSPLGLAVAGELFF. CDR3 DNA sequence: TGTGCCAGCTCACCACTGGGACTAGCGGTCGCCGGGGAGCTGTTTTTT.

This clone was found once. The chain links TRBV28 to TRBJ2-7; D is uncertain. This CDR3 comprises 11 residues. CDR1 and CDR2 (germline): MDHEN, SYDVKM. V was shortened by 5 bases and J by 7 bases, with 9 bases between the two germline ends. Written as DNA, the CDR3 is TGTGCCAGCAGTCTGAGCCGTGAGCAGTACTTC. Its translation is CASSLSREQYF.

The chain joins TRBV5-1 to TRBJ1-4; D perhaps matches TRBD1 (6 bases). Deletions cut 2 bases from V and 7 bases from J, with 12 bases between. CDR1 SGHRS and CDR2 YFSETQ come from the germline V gene. The CDR3 contains 14 residues. This CDR3 reads CASSFGGLVEKLFF. DNA of the CDR3: TGCGCCAGCAGCTTCGGGGGGCTGGTTGAAAAACTGTTTTTT.

The rearrangement links TRBV7-9 to TRBJ1-2; 11 nucleotides agree with TRBD1. This CDR3 contains 15 residues. V lost 5 bases and J lost 3; bases outside the gene matches: 5. Germline V gene sequence: CDR1 SEHNR, CDR2 FQNEAQ (reference sequence). CDR3 in amino acids: CASSPPGQGDYGYTF. CDR3 in DNA: TGTGCCAGCAGCCCACCGGGACAGGGGGACTATGGCTACACCTTC.

This sequence joins TRBV10-2 and TRBJ1-1; D might be TRBD1 (5 bases). This CDR3 contains 19 residues. From germline, CDR1 is WSHSY and CDR2 SAAADI. Trimming took 6 bases from V and 0 from J, leaving 26 bases between them. The CDR3 protein is CASRSAFSGVTDLNTEAFF. In DNA, the CDR3 is TGCGCCAGCAGGTCGGCTTTCTCAGGAGTGACAGACCTGAACACTGAAGCTTTCTTT.

This chain links TRBV28 with TRBJ1-1; D might be TRBD1 (5 bases). CDR3 length: 13 residues. Trimming removed 7 bases at V and 0 bases at J, with 9 bases between. In germline, CDR1 is MDHEN, CDR2 SYDVKM. The CDR3 bases are TGTGCCAGCAACGGGGGGATGAACACTGAAGCTTTCTTT. This gives the protein CASNGGMNTEAFF.

The V call is TRBV5-1, the J call TRBJ2-5; D might be TRBD2 (6 bases). The CDR3 consists of 14 residues. Germline values: CDR1 SGHRS, CDR2 YFSETQ. V shed 1 base and J shed 5 bases, with 12 bases lying between them. The CDR3 here is CASSLRTTGETQYF. DNA of the CDR3: TGCGCCAGCAGCTTGAGGACTACGGGTGAGACCCAGTACTTC.

The chain combines TRBV6-1 with TRBJ1-2; the D is unclear. Deletions cut 2 bases from V and 4 bases from J, with 11 bases between. Per germline, CDR1 MNHNS and CDR2 SASEGT. The CDR3 length is 14 residues. Here the CDR3 DNA reads TGTGCCAGCAGTGAACAGAAGCAGTCCTATGGCTACACCTTC. Its protein product is CASSEQKQSYGYTF.

The V and J genes are TRBV5-4 and TRBJ2-5; tentatively, D is TRBD1 (5 bases). The CDR3 loop spans 14 amino acids. Trimming shortened V by 3 bases and J by 8 bases, and 17 bases separated the two germline ends. The germline gives CDR1 SGHNT, CDR2 YYREEE (reference sequence). The CDR3 here is CASSSNTQGDTQYF. CDR3 sequence (DNA): TGTGCCAGCAGCTCGAACACTCAGGGTGACACCCAGTACTTC.

The chain combines TRBV10-3 with TRBJ2-2; 7 bases are shared with TRBD1. There are 14 residues in the CDR3. V gave up 6 bases and J gave up 4 bases; unmatched junction bases: 5. Germline V lookup: CDR1 ENHRY, CDR2 SYGVKD. In DNA, the CDR3 is TGTGCCATCAGGCGACAGGGTGTCACCGGGGAGCTGTTTTTT. Its protein is CAIRRQGVTGELFF.

The rearrangement links TRBV18 to TRBJ2-1, with 9 bases fitting TRBD1. Trimming cost V 4 bases and J 7 bases; bases outside gene matches: 8. Germline V lookup: CDR1 KGHSH, CDR2 LQKENI. The CDR3 is made up of 15 amino acids. The chain's CDR3 is CASSLLPGQGNEQFF. Here the CDR3 DNA reads TGTGCCAGCTCACTGTTGCCGGGACAGGGAAATGAGCAGTTCTTC. Full variable domain (rest looked up from reference TRBV18 and TRBJ2-1): NAGVMQNPRHLVRRRGQEARLRCSPMKGHSHVYWYRQLPEEGLKFMVYLQKENIIDESGMPKERFSAEFPKEGPSILRIQQVVRGDSAAYFCASSLLPGQGNEQFFGPGTRLTVL.

This clone was observed a few times. This sequence joins TRBV12-5 and TRBJ1-5, with 7 bases lining up with TRBD1. The CDR3 has 16 residues. Trimming at V came to 6 bases and at J to 5 bases, leaving 13 bases not matched to a gene. CDR1 and CDR2 (germline): LGHNT, FRNRAP. The CDR3 region is CASGLDRDSRDQPQHF. CDR3 nucleotides: TGTGCTAGTGGACTTGACAGGGACTCTCGGGATCAGCCCCAGCATTTT.

The gene calls are TRBV30 and TRBJ2-1, with 11 bases lining up with TRBD2. This CDR3 spans 14 amino acids. Trimming took 3 bases from V and 7 from J; bases not matched to a gene: 5. Germline loops: CDR1 GTSNPN, CDR2 SVGIG (reference sequence). In DNA form, the CDR3 reads TGTGCCTGGAGGGCTAGCGGGAGGAAGAATGAGCAGTTCTTC. Translation gives CAWRASGRKNEQFF.

This chain joins TRBV6-5 and TRBJ2-6; D call uncertain. V was shortened by 4 bases and J by 0 bases, with 4 bases between the two germline ends. CDR1 MNHEY and CDR2 SVGAGI come from the germline V gene. This CDR3 is 14 amino acids long. The CDR3 nucleotides are TGTGCCAGCAGTTCCTTCTCTGGGGCCAACGTCCTGACTTTC. Its translation: CASSSFSGANVLTF.

This clone was seen a single time. The chain links TRBV9 to TRBJ2-7, with a possible D match to TRBD1 (7 bases). Germline V gene data show CDR1 as SGDLS and CDR2 as YYNGEE. The CDR3 is 15 amino acids. V gave up 4 bases and J gave up 5 bases, with 19 bases separating them. The CDR3 bases are TGTGCCAGCAGCTTAAGGGGGCAGGGGGGCGACGAGCAGTACTTC. Translating gives CASSLRGQGGDEQYF.

V and J are TRBV25-1 and TRBJ1-2; the D is unclear. The CDR3 covers 14 residues. The germline V gene has CDR1 MGHDK and CDR2 SYGVNS. Deletions cut 0 bases from V and 7 bases from J, with 12 bases between. CDR3 nucleotides: TGTGCCAGCAGTGAATATGAGGGAGGAATTGGCTACACCTTC. Its translation: CASSEYEGGIGYTF.

Details on this clone: It is likely a read error, because the conserved phenylalanine at the end of the CDR3 is missing. The DNA is left out, because the CDR3 cannot be placed on it with certainty; the CDR3 is given as TCRdb lists it. The V gene is TRBV5-6, the J gene TRBJ2-7; the table's D call TRBD1 went unverified against the DNA. Germline CDR1 is SGHDT and CDR2 is YYEEEE. The CDR3 spans 12 amino acids, including both terminal residues. The CDR3 protein is CASSKEELDSTT.

This clone came up a few times. The chain has TRBV7-8 and TRBJ1-6, with D hard to call. Deletions cut 5 bases from V and 5 bases from J, with 10 bases between. The germline CDR1 and CDR2 sequences are SGHVS and FQNEAQ. The length of the CDR3 is 14 residues. CDR3 sequence (DNA): TGTGCCAGCAGCATGCACGGGAATAATTCACCCCTCCACTTT. This encodes CASSMHGNNSPLHF.

V usage is TRBV9 and J usage is TRBJ1-3, with D uncertain. Trimming took 6 bases from V and 8 from J, leaving 18 bases between them. The CDR3 is made up of 14 amino acids. From germline, CDR1 is SGDLS and CDR2 YYNGEE. The CDR3 nucleotides are TGTGCCAGCACCGAAACCCCGAATCGCGACACCATATATTTT. Protein product: CASTETPNRDTIYF.

The V gene is TRBV28, the J gene TRBJ2-1, with D perhaps TRBD2 (5 bases). Trimming stripped 2 bases from V and 4 bases from J, with 18 bases between. This CDR3 comprises 17 residues. CDR1 is MDHEN, CDR2 SYDVKM, per germline. In DNA, the CDR3 is TGTGCCAGCAGTTTAGGAAGACTACTACTCCCTTACAATGAGCAGTTCTTC. This gives the protein CASSLGRLLLPYNEQFF. Full variable domain (rest looked up from reference TRBV28 and TRBJ2-1): DVKVTQSSRYLVKRTGEKVFLECVQDMDHENMFWYRQDPGLGLRLIYFSYDVKMKEKGDIPEGYSVSREKKERFSLILESASTNQTSMYLCASSLGRLLLPYNEQFFGPGTRLTVL.

The chain recombines TRBV19 with TRBJ1-1, with TRBD1 as a possible D gene (5 bases). V was shortened by 7 bases and J by 4 bases, with 13 bases between the two germline ends. CDR3 length: 13 residues. Germline lookup yields CDR1 LNHDA and CDR2 SQIVND (reference sequence). CDR3 sequence reads: CASNTGYPTEAFF. In DNA form, the CDR3 reads TGTGCCAGTAATACAGGATACCCCACTGAAGCTTTCTTT.